The 3 T cell receptor beta chains below all came from one sample that was sequenced in a study of metastatic and nonmetastatic thyroid tumors. TCRdb redid the clone calls on the PCR reads using MiXCR. Among more than 90,000 clones listed, about 13% were seen once. Thyroid surgery took place with no prior treatment in any patient. Sequencing input: blood. The receptor source for this set is a female donor with papillary thyroid cancer or a benign thyroid nodule (not recorded which). Some clones in this sample may be carry-over from other donors' samples.

This clone was counted many times. The chain carries TRBV15 and TRBJ2-7; possible D gene TRBD2, 5 bases. The V and J ends lost 0 bases and 4 bases respectively, with 7 bases between them. Germline V gives CDR1 LNHNV, CDR2 YYDKDF (reference sequence). The CDR3 loop spans 13 amino acids. The CDR3 DNA reads as TGTGCCACCAGCAGAGAACGGGGTTACGAGCAGTACTTC. Protein: CATSRERGYEQYF.

This clone was detected ten times or more. V and J are TRBV28 and TRBJ1-2; D is ambiguous. Germline loops: CDR1 MDHEN, CDR2 SYDVKM. The CDR3 spans 17 residues. V lost 3 bases to trimming and J lost 7 bases, with 24 bases between them. The CDR3, as DNA: TGTGCCAGCAGTTTTAGTCGGCGGGGAGAGCGTCTCCGTGGCTACACCTTC. This codes for CASSFSRRGERLRGYTF.

In its sample, this clone is large. The genes are TRBV28 and TRBJ2-1; 11 nucleotides match TRBD2. CDR3 length: 15 amino acids. Germline values: CDR1 MDHEN, CDR2 SYDVKM. The V gene end was trimmed by 8 bases and the J gene end by 5 bases; junction bases not matched to a gene: 8. For the CDR3, the DNA is TGTGCCAGCCCGCCGGTACTAGCGGGAGACAATGAGCAGTTCTTC. It codes for CASPPVLAGDNEQFF.